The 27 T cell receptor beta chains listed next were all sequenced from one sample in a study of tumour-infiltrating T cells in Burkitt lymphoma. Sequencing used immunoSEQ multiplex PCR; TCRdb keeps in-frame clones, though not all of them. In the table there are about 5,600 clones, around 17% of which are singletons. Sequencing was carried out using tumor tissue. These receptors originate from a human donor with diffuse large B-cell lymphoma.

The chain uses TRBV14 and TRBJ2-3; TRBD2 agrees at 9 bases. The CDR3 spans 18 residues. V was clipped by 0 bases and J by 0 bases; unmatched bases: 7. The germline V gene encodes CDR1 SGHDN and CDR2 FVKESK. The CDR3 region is CASSQDQSGGPSTDTQYF. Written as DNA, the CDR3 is TGTGCCAGCAGCCAAGATCAGAGCGGGGGGCCTAGCACAGATACGCAGTATTTT.

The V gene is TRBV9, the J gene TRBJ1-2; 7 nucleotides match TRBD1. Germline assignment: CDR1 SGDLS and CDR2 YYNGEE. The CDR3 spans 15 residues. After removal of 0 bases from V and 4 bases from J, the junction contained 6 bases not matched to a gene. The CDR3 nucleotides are TGTGCCAGCAGCGTAGGAGGGGGCGCGGGCTATGGCTACACCTTC. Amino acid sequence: CASSVGGGAGYGYTF. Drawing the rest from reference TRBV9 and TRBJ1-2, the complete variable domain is DSGVTQTPKHLITATGQRVTLRCSPRSGDLSVYWYQQSLDQGLQFLIQYYNGEERAKGNILERFSAQQFPDLHSELNLSSLELGDSALYFCASSVGGGAGYGYTFGSGTRLTVV.

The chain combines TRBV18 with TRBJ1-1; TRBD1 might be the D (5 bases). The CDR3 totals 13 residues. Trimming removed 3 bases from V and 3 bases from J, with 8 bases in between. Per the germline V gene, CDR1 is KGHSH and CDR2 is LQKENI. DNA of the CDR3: TGTGCCAGCTCACCGCAGGGTGACACTGAAGCTTTCTTT. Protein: CASSPQGDTEAFF. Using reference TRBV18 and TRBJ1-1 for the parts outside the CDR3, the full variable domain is NAGVMQNPRHLVRRRGQEARLRCSPMKGHSHVYWYRQLPEEGLKFMVYLQKENIIDESGMPKERFSAEFPKEGPSILRIQQVVRGDSAAYFCASSPQGDTEAFFGQGTRLTVV.

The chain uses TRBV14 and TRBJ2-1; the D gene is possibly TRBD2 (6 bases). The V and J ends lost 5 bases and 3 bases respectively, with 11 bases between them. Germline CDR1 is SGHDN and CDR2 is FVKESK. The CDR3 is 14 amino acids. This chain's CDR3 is CASSDPGSYNEQFF. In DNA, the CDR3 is TGTGCCAGCAGCGACCCCGGGAGCTACAATGAGCAGTTCTTC.

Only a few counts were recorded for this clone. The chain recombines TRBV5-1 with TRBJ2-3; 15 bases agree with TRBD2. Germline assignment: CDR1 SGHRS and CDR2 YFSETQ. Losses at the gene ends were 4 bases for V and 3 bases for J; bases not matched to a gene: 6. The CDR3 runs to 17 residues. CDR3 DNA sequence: TGCGCCAGCAGCGAGGGGACTAGCGGGAGGATAACAGATACGCAGTATTTT. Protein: CASSEGTSGRITDTQYF.

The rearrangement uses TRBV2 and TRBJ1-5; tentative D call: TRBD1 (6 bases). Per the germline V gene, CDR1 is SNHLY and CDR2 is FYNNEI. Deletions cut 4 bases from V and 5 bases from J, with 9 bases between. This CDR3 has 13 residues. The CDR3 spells CASSAGVDQPQHF. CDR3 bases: TGTGCCAGCAGTGCAGGGGTGGATCAGCCCCAGCATTTT.

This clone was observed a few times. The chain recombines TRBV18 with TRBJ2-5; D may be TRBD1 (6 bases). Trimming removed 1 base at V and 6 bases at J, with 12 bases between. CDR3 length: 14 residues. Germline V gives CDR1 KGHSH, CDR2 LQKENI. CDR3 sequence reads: CASSPRTGWKTQYF. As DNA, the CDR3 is TGTGCCAGCTCACCACGTACAGGGTGGAAGACCCAGTACTTC. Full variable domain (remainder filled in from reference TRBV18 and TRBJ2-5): NAGVMQNPRHLVRRRGQEARLRCSPMKGHSHVYWYRQLPEEGLKFMVYLQKENIIDESGMPKERFSAEFPKEGPSILRIQQVVRGDSAAYFCASSPRTGWKTQYFGPGTRLLVL.

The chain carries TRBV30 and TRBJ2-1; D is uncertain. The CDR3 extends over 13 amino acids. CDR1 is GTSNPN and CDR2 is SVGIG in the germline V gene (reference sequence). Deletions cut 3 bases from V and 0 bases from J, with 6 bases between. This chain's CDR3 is CAWRTNSYNEQFF. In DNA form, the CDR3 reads TGTGCCTGGAGGACAAACTCCTACAATGAGCAGTTCTTC.

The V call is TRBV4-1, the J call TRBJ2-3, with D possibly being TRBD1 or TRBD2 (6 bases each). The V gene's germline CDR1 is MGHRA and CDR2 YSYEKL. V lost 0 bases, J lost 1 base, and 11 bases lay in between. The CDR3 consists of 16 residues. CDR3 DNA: TGCGCCAGCAGCCAAGATGGGGGGCAGCGCACAGATACGCAGTATTTT. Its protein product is CASSQDGGQRTDTQYF.

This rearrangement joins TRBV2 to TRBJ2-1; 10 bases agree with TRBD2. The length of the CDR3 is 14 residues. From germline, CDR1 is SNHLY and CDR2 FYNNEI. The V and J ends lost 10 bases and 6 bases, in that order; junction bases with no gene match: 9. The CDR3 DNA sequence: TGTGCCACGACTCCGGGACTAGCGACCAATGAGCAGTTCTTC. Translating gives CATTPGLATNEQFF. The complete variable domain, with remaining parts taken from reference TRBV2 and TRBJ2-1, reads EPEVTQTPSHQVTQMGQEVILRCVPISNHLYFYWYRQILGQKVEFLVSFYNNEISEKSEIFDDQFSVERPDGSNFTLKIRSTKLEDSAMYFCATTPGLATNEQFFGPGTRLTVL.

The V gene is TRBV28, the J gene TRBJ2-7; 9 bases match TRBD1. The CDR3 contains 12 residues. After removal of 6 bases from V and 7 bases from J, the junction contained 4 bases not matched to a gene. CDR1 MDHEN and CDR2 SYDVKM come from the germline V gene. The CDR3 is CASRQGAREQYF. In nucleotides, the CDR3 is TGTGCCAGCAGACAGGGGGCGAGGGAGCAGTACTTC.

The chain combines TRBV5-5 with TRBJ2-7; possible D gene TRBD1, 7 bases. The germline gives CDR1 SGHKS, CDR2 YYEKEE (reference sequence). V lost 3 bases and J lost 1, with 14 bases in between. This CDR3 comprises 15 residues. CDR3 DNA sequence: TGTGCCAGCAGCTCCTTGACAGGGAGGTCCTACGAGCAGTACTTC. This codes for CASSSLTGRSYEQYF. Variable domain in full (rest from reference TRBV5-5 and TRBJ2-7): DAGVTQSPTHLIKTRGQQVTLRCSPISGHKSVSWYQQVLGQGPQFIFQYYEKEERGRGNFPDRFSARQFPNYSSELNVNALLLGDSALYLCASSSLTGRSYEQYFGPGTRLTVT.

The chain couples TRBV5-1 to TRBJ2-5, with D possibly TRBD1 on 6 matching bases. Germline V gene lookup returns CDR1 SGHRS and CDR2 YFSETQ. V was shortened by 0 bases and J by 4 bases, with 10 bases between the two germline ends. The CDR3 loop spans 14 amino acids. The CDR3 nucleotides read TGCGCCAGCAGCTTGGTGGCAGGGGCAGAGACCCAGTACTTC. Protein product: CASSLVAGAETQYF.

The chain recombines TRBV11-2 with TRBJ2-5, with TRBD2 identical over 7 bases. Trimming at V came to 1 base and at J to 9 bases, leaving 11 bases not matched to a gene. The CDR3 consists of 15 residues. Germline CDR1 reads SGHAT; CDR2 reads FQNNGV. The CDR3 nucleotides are TGTGCCAGCAGCTTAGGGAGGTTGGGAGGGCCCTCCCAGTACTTC. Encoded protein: CASSLGRLGGPSQYF.

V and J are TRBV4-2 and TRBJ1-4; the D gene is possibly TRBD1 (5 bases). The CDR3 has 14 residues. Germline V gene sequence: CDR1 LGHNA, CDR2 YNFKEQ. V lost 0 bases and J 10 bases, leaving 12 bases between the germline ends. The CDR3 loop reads CASSQDRGGGKLFF. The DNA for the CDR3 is TGTGCCAGCAGCCAAGATAGGGGCGGGGGAAAACTGTTTTTT.

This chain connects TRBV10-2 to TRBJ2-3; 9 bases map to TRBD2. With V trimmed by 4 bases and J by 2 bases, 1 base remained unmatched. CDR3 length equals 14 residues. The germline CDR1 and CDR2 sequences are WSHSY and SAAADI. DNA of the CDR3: TGCGCCAGCAGTGCTAGCGGGGACACAGATACGCAGTATTTT. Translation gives CASSASGDTDTQYF.

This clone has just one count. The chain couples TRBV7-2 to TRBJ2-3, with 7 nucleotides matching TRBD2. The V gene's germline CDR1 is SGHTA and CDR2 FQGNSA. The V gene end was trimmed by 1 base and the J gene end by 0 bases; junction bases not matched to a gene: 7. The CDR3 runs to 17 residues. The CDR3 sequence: CASSLVASGYSTDTQYF. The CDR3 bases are TGTGCCAGCAGCTTAGTAGCTAGCGGATATAGCACAGATACGCAGTATTTT.

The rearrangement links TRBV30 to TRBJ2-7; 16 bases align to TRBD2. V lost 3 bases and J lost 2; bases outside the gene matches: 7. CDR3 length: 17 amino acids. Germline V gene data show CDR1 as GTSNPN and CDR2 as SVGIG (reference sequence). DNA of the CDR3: TGTGCCTGGAGAGGGACTAGCGGGAGGGGGAACACCTACGAGCAGTACTTC. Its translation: CAWRGTSGRGNTYEQYF.

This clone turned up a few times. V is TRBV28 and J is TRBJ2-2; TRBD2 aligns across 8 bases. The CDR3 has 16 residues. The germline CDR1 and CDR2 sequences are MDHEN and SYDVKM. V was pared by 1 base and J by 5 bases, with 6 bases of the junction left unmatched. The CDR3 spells CASSLYRGTSTGELFF. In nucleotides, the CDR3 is TGTGCCAGCAGTTTATACCGTGGGACTAGTACCGGGGAGCTGTTTTTT.

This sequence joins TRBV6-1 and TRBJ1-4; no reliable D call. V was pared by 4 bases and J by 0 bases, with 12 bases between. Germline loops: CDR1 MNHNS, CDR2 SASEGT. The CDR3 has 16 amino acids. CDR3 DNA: TGTGCCAGCAGTGGAAGGACTTCTGCAACTAATGAAAAACTGTTTTTT. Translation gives CASSGRTSATNEKLFF.

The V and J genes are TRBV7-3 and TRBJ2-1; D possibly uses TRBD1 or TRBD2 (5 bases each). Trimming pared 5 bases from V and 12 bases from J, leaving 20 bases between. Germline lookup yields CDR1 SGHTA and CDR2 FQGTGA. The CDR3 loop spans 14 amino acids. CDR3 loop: CASSTPGPQAGQFF. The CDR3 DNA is TGTGCCAGCAGCACACCGGGACCGCAGGCGGGGCAGTTCTTC.

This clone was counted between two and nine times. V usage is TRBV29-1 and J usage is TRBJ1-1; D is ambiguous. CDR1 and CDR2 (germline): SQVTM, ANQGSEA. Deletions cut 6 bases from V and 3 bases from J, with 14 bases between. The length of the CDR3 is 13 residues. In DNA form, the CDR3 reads TGCAGCGTCCTTCACCCGGTGGACACTGAAGCTTTCTTT. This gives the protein CSVLHPVDTEAFF.

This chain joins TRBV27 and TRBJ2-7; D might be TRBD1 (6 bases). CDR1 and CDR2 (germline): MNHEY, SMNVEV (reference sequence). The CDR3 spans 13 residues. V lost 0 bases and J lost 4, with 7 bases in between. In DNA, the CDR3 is TGTGCCAGCAGTTTATCGGGGGCATACGAGCAGTACTTC. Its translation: CASSLSGAYEQYF.

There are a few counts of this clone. CDR3 in amino acids: CASSLESQFSYEQYF. CDR3 sequence (DNA): TGCGCCAGCAGCTTGGAGTCACAGTTTTCCTACGAGCAGTACTTC. This chain joins TRBV5-1 and TRBJ2-7; D is undetermined. Germline assignment: CDR1 SGHRS and CDR2 YFSETQ. This CDR3 contains 15 residues. V lost 0 bases and J 1 base, leaving 11 bases between the germline ends.

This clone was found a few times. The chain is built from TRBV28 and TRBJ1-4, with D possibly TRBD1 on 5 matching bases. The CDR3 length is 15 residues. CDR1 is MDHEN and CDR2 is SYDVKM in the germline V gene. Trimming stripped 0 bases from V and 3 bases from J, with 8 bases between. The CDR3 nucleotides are TGTGCCAGCAGTTTATGGGGGCTATCTAATGAAAAACTGTTTTTT. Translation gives CASSLWGLSNEKLFF.

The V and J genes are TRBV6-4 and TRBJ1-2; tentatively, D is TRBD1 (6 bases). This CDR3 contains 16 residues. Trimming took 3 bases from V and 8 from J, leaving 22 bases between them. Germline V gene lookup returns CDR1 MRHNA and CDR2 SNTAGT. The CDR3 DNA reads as TGTGCCAGCAGTGAATGCCCTGAGGGGGGGGCTAAGGGCTACACCTTC. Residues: CASSECPEGGAKGYTF.

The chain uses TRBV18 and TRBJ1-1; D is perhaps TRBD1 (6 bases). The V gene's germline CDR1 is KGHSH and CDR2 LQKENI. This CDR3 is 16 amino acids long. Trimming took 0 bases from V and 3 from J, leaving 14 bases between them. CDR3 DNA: TGTGCCAGCTCACCACCGCGGCAGGGGTTGGACACTGAAGCTTTCTTT. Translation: CASSPPRQGLDTEAFF.